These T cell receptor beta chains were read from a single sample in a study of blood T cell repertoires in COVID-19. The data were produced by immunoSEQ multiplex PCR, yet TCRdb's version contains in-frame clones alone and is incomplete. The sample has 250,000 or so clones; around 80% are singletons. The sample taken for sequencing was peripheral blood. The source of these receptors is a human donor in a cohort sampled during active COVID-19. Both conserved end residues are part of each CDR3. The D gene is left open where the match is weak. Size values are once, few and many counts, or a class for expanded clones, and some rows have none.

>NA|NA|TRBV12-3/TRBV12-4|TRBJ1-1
CASSFFGRMAFF
TGTGCCAGCAGTTTCTTTGGGAGGATGGCTTTCTTT
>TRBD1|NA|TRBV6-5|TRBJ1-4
CASMGQTKLFF
TGTGCCAGCATGGGACAGACGAAACTGTTTTTT
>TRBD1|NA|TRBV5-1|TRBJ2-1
CASSRGQIYNEQFF
TGCGCCAGCAGTCGGGGACAGATCTACAATGAGCAGTTCTTC
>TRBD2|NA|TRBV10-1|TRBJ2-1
CASNEGTSGYNEQFF
TGCGCCAGCAACGAGGGGACTAGCGGATACAATGAGCAGTTCTTC
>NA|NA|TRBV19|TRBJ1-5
CASKLGEGNQPQHF
TGTGCCAGTAAGTTGGGAGAAGGCAATCAGCCCCAGCATTTT
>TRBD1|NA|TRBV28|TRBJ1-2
CASSTTGYFYGYTF
TGTGCCAGCAGTACGACAGGGTATTTTTATGGCTACACCTTC
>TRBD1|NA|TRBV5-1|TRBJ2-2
CASSWASGGGELFF
TGCGCCAGCAGCTGGGCTTCAGGGGGCGGGGAGCTGTTTTTT
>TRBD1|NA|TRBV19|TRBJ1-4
CASSSRQGRMKKLFF
TGTGCCAGTAGTTCCCGACAGGGGAGAATGAAAAAACTGTTTTTT
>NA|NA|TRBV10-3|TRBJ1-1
CAISRGGVDTEAFF
TGTGCCATCAGCCGTGGCGGGGTGGACACTGAAGCTTTCTTT
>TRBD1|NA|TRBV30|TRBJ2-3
CAWSFRQGVRDTQYF
TGTGCCTGGAGTTTTCGGCAGGGGGTTAGGGATACGCAGTATTTT
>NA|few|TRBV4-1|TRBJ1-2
CASSQGVGSRGYTF
TGCGCCAGCAGCCAAGGGGTCGGGTCCCGAGGCTACACCTTC
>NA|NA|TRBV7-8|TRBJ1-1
CASGVGSMNTEAFF
TGTGCCAGTGGGGTGGGGAGTATGAACACTGAAGCTTTCTTT
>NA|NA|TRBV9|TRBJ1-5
CASSPGVGGNQPQHF
TGTGCCAGCAGCCCCGGAGTGGGGGGAAATCAGCCCCAGCATTTT
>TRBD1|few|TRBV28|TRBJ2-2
CASSRGPGELFF
TGTGCCAGCAGTAGGGGGCCCGGGGAGCTGTTTTTT
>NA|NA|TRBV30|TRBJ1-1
CAWRGVNTEAFF
TGTGCCTGGAGGGGAGTGAACACTGAAGCTTTCTTT
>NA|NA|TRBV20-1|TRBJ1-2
CSAQNYGYTF
TGCAGTGCTCAGAACTATGGCTACACCTTC
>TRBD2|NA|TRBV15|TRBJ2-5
CATSPRASGGLETQYF
TGTGCCACCAGCCCTAGGGCTAGCGGGGGGCTGGAGACCCAGTACTTC
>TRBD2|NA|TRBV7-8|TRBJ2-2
CASSLSSGGRWTGELFF
TGTGCCAGCAGCTTATCTAGCGGGGGAAGGTGGACCGGGGAGCTGTTTTTT
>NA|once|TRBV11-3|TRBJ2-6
CASSRRRQAGANVLTF
TGTGCCAGCAGCCGCCGCCGACAGGCTGGGGCCAACGTCCTGACTTTC
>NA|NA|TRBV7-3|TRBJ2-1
CASSLRQGWNNEQFF
TGTGCCAGCAGCTTAAGGCAGGGGTGGAACAATGAGCAGTTCTTC
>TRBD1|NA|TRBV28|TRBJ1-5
CASAGDRSYQAQHF
TGTGCCAGCGCCGGGGACAGGTCATATCAAGCCCAGCATTTT
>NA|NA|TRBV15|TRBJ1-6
CATSRDKGSGSPLHF
TGTGCCACCAGCAGAGATAAGGGTTCGGGGTCACCCCTCCACTTT
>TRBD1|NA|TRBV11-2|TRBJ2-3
CASSQGGTDTQYF
TGTGCCAGCAGCCAGGGGGGCACAGATACGCAGTATTTT
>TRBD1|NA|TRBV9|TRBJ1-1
CASSSTTGVNTEAFF
TGTGCCAGCAGCTCTACGACAGGGGTGAACACTGAAGCTTTCTTT
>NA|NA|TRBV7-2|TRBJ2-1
CASSLGGLYNEQFF
TGTGCCAGCAGCTTAGGCGGACTATACAATGAGCAGTTCTTC
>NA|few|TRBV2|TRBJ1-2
CASSERGQIGYTF
TGTGCCAGCAGTGAAAGGGGTCAGATTGGCTACACCTTC
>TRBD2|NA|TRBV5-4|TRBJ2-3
CASSPGGLTDTQYF
TGTGCCAGCAGCCCGGGGGGACTCACAGATACGCAGTATTTT
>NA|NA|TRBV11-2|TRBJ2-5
CASSFRWGETGPGETQYF
TGTGCCAGCAGCTTTCGATGGGGGGAAACGGGCCCAGGGGAGACCCAGTACTTC
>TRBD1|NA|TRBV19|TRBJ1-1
CASLDRGQRNTEAFF
TGTGCCAGTCTTGATAGGGGGCAACGGAACACTGAAGCTTTCTTT
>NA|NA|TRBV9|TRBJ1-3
CASSVATRNSGNTIYF
TGTGCCAGCAGCGTAGCTACTAGGAACTCTGGAAACACCATATATTTT
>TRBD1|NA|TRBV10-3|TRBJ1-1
CAISGVQGATEAFF
TGTGCCATCAGTGGGGTGCAGGGGGCCACTGAAGCTTTCTTT
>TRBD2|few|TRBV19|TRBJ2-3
CASSLSGTSGLGTDTQYF
TGTGCCAGTAGTCTCTCCGGGACTAGCGGGTTGGGCACAGATACGCAGTATTTT
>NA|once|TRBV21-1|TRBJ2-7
CALKGRGEQYF
TGTGCCCTTAAGGGGAGGGGCGAGCAGTACTTC
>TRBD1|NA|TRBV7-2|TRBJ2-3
CASSRDSPSTDTQYF
TGTGCCAGCAGCCGGGACAGTCCTAGCACAGATACGCAGTATTTT
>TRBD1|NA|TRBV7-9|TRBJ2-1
CASSSWTGIDYNEQFF
TGTGCCAGCAGCTCATGGACAGGGATCGACTACAATGAGCAGTTCTTC
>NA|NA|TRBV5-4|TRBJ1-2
CASSLEATREGGYTF
TGTGCCAGCAGCTTGGAAGCTACCAGGGAGGGAGGCTACACCTTC
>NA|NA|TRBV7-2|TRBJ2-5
CASSLEGSQETQYF
TGTGCCAGCAGCTTAGAGGGGTCCCAAGAGACCCAGTACTTC
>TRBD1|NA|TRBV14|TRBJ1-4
CASSRQGVVEKLFF
TGTGCCAGCAGCCGACAGGGGGTTGTTGAAAAACTGTTTTTT
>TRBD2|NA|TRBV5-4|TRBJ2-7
CASSLFGLGNYEQYF
TGTGCCAGCAGCTTGTTCGGACTAGGAAACTACGAGCAGTACTTC
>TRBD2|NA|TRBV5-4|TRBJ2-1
CASSLDPGLRLPEQFF
TGTGCCAGCAGTTTGGATCCGGGACTACGGTTACCGGAGCAGTTCTTC
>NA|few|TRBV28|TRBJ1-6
CASSLERGGDSPLHF
TGTGCCAGCAGTTTGGAAAGGGGGGGTGATTCACCCCTCCACTTT
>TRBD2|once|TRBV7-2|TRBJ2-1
CASSFWASGSPKENEQFF
TGTGCCAGCAGCTTTTGGGCTAGCGGGAGCCCGAAGGAAAATGAGCAGTTCTTC
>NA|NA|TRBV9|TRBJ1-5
CASSGGGSDQPQHF
TGTGCCAGCAGCGGAGGGGGTTCCGATCAGCCCCAGCATTTT
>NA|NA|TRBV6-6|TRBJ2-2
CASNNREGTGELFF
TGTGCCAGCAACAACAGGGAAGGCACCGGGGAGCTGTTTTTT
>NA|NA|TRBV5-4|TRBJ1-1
CATVQNTEAFF
TGTGCCACCGTACAGAACACTGAAGCTTTCTTT
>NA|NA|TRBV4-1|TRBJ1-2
CASSQAGVLDGYTF
TGCGCCAGCAGCCAAGCGGGGGTCTTGGATGGCTACACCTTC